This T cell receptor beta chain derives from a study of PD-L1 blockade in urothelial cancer (dated 2017 in TCRdb). As for the study more broadly: Therapy was started at some point between 2014 and 2016 for all patients, and atezolizumab 1,200 mg was administered intravenously every 3 weeks. About 90% of the roughly 29 patients were identified as males with urothelial cancer of bladder origin, and a prior smoking history was reported by 18 of 29 patients. An ECOG performance status of 0 or 1 was recorded for the patients, and 0 to 3 prior chemotherapy regimens had been received by the patients. Blood samples were analyzed 3 weeks after the start of treatment (second dose) and 6 weeks after the start of treatment. Blood samples gave a median of about 150,000 T cells and tens of thousands of unique TCRs, with a median clonality of roughly 0.08. Somatic, immune and clinical correlates of response to PD-L1 blockade with atezolizumab in urothelial cancer were the focus of an exploratory multi-omic analysis. Pretreatment tumor samples, along with matched peripheral blood serially collected before and after atezolizumab treatment, were subjected to TCR sequencing. Durable clinical benefit was defined as progression-free survival longer than 6 months, and TCR features were also tested against progression-free and overall survival. In the same patients, pretreatment tumors underwent whole exome sequencing and RNA sequencing in addition to TCR sequencing. Nine or ten patients reached durable clinical benefit, while some 19 patients did not. Pretreatment blood TCR-seq was available for twenty-nine patients, at least one posttreatment blood collection was obtained for 24 patients, and tumor TCR-seq was available for 24 patients.

V is pruned by 0 bases and J by 4 bases, leaving 2 bases of the junction without a gene match. Per the germline V gene, SGHTS is the CDR1 and YDEGEE is the CDR2. From its cysteine to its phenylalanine, the CDR3 spans 15 amino acids. CDR3 DNA only is kept here, 45 bases in frame from base 1. This clone was seen just once. Its target antigen remains unknown. No much larger clone exists at a distance of one base, and base qualities are not known. Each PCR received spiked-in synthetic TCR analog templates so that absolute template abundance could be estimated from read counts. Using the immunoSEQ assay, TCRbeta CDR3 regions were amplified from genomic DNA with bias-controlled V and J gene primers. Sequencing of rearranged TCRbeta segments was performed at approximately 20X coverage. From the authors' description of their analysis: Clustering was used to correct sequencing errors, and CDR3s were annotated against IMGT so that V, D and J genes could be assigned. Out-of-frame and stop-codon sequences were excluded, and only productive TCRbeta rearrangements were used in downstream analyses. To compute clonality, Shannon entropy was normalized by the log of the number of unique productive sequences and then subtracted from one. Clones differing between time points or between blood and tumor were identified by Fisher's exact test with Benjamini-Hochberg correction at adjusted p below 0.01. The table comes from immuneACCESS by way of TCRdb, which keeps in-frame sequences with V and J called. Part of the clones is missing from these tables; in studies checked, under half for an unresolved V gene and the rest for unknown reasons. For V, J and clone size, that table is used; D and trimming come from the DNA. The sample table contains under 95,000 clones; only one count was recorded for 84% of them. The ten biggest clones cover over 2% of the sample.

The time point tag for this specimen amounts to: pretreatment peripheral blood. A total of around 30 patients with locally advanced or metastatic urothelial carcinoma, treated at Memorial Sloan Kettering on a trial protocol, made up the cohort. Peripheral blood mononuclear cells were collected pretreatment and during treatment, at between 1 and 8 total time points per patient. The Qiagen DNeasy Blood extraction kit was used to purify genomic DNA from total PBMCs and tumor samples. Collected pretreatment and during treatment, PBMCs were isolated and stored as previously described. Overall study outcomes, separate from this receptor: Because of the small sample size (n of about 30) and the many exploratory analyses performed, the results are intended to be regarded as hypothesis-generating. Improved progression-free and overall survival was associated with having pretreatment peripheral blood TCR clonality below the median. At 3 weeks after the start of treatment, tumor-associated TCR clones in peripheral blood had expanded more in patients with durable benefit (n ≈ 23, p = 0.022).

The rearrangement combines TRBV5-8 with TRBJ1-5; TRBD1 aligns with 9 central bases. This specimen consisted of PBMCs, obtained around atezolizumab (anti-PD-L1) treatment. The receptor was isolated from a man aged 55 to 70 with urothelial cancer. CDR3 protein: CASSLAGTGNQPQHF. The DNA sequence is TGTGCCAGCAGCTTGGCCGGGACAGGGAATCAGCCCCAGCATTTT.